One sample yielded the 5 T cell receptor beta chains listed below, sequenced in a study of a mutant IDH1 vaccine in newly diagnosed glioma. Time point described: week 23, last vaccination. Each dose delivered 300 ug of mutant IDH1 20-mer peptide subcutaneously with imiquimod. These receptors are not linked to any known antigen. The protocol was immunoSEQ multiplex PCR, while the TCRdb copy is restricted to in-frame clones and leaves out a portion. The table has 40,000 to 45,000 clones, 65% to 85% seen once. This sample comprised PBMCs, obtained from a glioma patient whose treatment included an IDH1 peptide vaccine. The receptors derive from a woman between 18 and 29 years old with glioma. Some clones in this sample may be carry-over from other donors' samples.

This sequence joins TRBV6-5 and TRBJ1-1, with 9 bases identical to TRBD1. J gave up 3 bases and V 4 bases, and 3 bases lay outside the gene matches. The CDR3 is 14 amino acids. Germline CDR1 reads MNHEY; CDR2 reads SVGAGI. This CDR3 is CASSFTGGHTEAFF. The CDR3 region has the DNA TGTGCCAGCAGTTTCACAGGGGGCCACACTGAAGCTTTCTTT.

The rearrangement joins TRBV7-9 to TRBJ1-5, with 8 bases matching TRBD1. V lost 3 bases, J lost 5 bases, and 9 bases stayed unmatched. Germline CDR1 SEHNR, CDR2 FQNEAQ (reference sequence). The CDR3 loop spans 16 amino acids. CDR3 protein: CASSFPPGGDDQPQHF. For the CDR3, the DNA is TGTGCCAGCAGCTTCCCCCCAGGGGGCGATGATCAGCCCCAGCATTTT.

This clone was seen a handful of times. The chain links TRBV7-9 to TRBJ1-1; D perhaps matches TRBD1 (5 bases). The germline V gene has CDR1 SEHNR and CDR2 FQNEAQ (reference sequence). This CDR3 has 14 residues. Trimming took 1 base from V and 10 from J, leaving 16 bases between them. DNA of the CDR3: TGTGCCAGCAGCTTAGGGCCAGGGCCTGAGAGAGCTTTCTTT. It codes for CASSLGPGPERAFF.

This clone appeared a single time. This chain joins TRBV7-3 and TRBJ2-1; TRBD2 matches at 13 bases. The CDR3 is 17 amino acids. From germline, CDR1 is SGHTA and CDR2 FQGTGA. Trimming cost V 2 bases and J 5 bases; bases outside gene matches: 6. CDR3 loop: CASSLDSGLAGDNEQFF. CDR3 nucleotides: TGTGCCAGCAGCTTAGATTCAGGACTAGCGGGGGACAATGAGCAGTTCTTC.

The V and J genes are TRBV27 and TRBJ2-4; the D is unclear. The CDR3 is 16 amino acids. In germline, CDR1 is MNHEY, CDR2 SMNVEV (reference sequence). The ends were cut back, 0 bases at V and 9 bases at J, with 18 bases in the middle. Here the CDR3 reads CASSLSPGRPGGIQYF. For the CDR3, the DNA is TGTGCCAGCAGTTTATCCCCAGGCAGGCCTGGTGGCATTCAGTACTTC.